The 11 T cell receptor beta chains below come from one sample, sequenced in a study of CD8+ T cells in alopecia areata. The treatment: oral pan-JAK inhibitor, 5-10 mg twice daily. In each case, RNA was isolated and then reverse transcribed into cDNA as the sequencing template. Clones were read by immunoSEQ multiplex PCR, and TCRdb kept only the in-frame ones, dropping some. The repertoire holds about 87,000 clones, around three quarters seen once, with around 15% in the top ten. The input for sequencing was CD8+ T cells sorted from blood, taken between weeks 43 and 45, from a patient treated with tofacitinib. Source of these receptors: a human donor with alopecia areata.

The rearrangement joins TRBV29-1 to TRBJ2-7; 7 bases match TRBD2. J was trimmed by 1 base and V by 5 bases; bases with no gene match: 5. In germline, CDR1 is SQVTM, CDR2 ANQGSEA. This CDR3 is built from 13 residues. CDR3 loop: CSVLLRGSYEQYF. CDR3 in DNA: TGCAGCGTTTTACTGCGGGGGTCCTACGAGCAGTACTTC.

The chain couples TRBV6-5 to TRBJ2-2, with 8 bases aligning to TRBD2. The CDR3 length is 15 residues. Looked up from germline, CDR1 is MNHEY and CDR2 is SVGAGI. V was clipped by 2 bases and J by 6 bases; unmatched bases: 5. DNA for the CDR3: TGTGCCAGCAGTTACGGCGGGACTAGATCCGGGGAGCTGTTTTTT. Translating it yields CASSYGGTRSGELFF.

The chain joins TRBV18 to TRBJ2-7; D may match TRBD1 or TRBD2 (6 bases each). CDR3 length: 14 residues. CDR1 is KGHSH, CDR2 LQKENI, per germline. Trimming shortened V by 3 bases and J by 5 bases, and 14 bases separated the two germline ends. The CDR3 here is CASSPTGARNEQYF. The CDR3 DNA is TGTGCCAGCTCACCGACGGGGGCGCGGAACGAGCAGTACTTC.

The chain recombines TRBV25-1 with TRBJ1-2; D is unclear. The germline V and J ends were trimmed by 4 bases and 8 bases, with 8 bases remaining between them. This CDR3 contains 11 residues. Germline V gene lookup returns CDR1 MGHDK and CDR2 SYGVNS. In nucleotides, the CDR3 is TGTGCCAGCAGTGCCTCCAGGGGCTACACCTTC. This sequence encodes CASSASRGYTF.

The CDR3 sequence: CASDAGGVSYEQYF. Here the CDR3 DNA reads TGTGCCAGCGATGCAGGTGGGGTCTCCTACGAGCAGTACTTC. V and J are TRBV2 and TRBJ2-7; the D is unclear. The CDR3 contains 14 residues. CDR1 and CDR2 from the germline V gene are SNHLY and FYNNEI. Trimming took 8 bases from V and 0 from J, leaving 14 bases between them.

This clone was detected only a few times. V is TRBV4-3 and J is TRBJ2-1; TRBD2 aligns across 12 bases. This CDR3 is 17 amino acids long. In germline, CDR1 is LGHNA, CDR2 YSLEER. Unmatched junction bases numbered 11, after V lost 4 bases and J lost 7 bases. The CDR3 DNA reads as TGCGCCAGCAGCCTCCGACTAGCGGGGGCCGGGGGGAATGAGCAGTTCTTC. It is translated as CASSLRLAGAGGNEQFF.

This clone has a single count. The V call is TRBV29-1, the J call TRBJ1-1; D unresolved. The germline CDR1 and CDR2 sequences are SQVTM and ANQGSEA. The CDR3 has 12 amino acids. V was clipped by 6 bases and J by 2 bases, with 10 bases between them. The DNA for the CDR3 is TGCAGCGTAGTAGACACCAACACTGAAGCTTTCTTT. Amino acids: CSVVDTNTEAFF.

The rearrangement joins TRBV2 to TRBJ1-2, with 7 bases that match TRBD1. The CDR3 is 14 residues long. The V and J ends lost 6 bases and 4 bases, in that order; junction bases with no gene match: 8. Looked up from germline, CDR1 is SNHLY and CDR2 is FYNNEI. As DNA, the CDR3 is TGTGCCAGCAGCTCCCAGACAGGGCCCTATGGCTACACCTTC. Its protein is CASSSQTGPYGYTF.

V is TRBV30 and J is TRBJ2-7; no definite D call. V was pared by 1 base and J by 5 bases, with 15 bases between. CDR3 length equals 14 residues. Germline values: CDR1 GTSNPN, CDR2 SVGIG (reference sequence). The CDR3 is CAWSGSGNVDEQYF. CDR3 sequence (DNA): TGTGCCTGGAGTGGTTCGGGTAATGTCGACGAGCAGTACTTC. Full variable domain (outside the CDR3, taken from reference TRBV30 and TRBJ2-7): SQTIHQWPATLVQPVGSPLSLECTVEGTSNPNLYWYRQAAGRGLQLLFYSVGIGQISSEVPQNLSASRPQDRQFILSSKKLLLSDSGFYLCAWSGSGNVDEQYFGPGTRLTVT.

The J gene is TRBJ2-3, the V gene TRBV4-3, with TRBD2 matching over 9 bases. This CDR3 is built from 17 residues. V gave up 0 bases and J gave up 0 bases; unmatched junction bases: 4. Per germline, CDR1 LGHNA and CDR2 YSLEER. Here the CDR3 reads CASSQDGTSSSTDTQYF. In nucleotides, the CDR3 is TGCGCCAGCAGCCAAGACGGGACTAGCAGTAGCACAGATACGCAGTATTTT.

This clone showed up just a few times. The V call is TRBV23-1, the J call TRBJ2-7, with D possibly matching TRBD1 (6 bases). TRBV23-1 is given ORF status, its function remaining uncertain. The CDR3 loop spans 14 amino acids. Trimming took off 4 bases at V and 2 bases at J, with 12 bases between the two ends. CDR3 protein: CASSRTGSPYEQYF. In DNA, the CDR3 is TGCGCCAGCAGTCGAACAGGGTCTCCCTACGAGCAGTACTTC.